One sample yielded the 6 T cell receptor beta chains listed below, sequenced in a study of identical twins. TCRdb fed the 5' RACE reads into MiXCR, producing one record per CDR3 protein. Among 1,800,000 or so distinct CDR3 sequences listed, 32% were seen once. The sequenced material came from cord blood. These receptor sequences come from a newborn girl in good health.

The chain has TRBV6-6 and TRBJ1-2, with D possibly being TRBD1 (6 bases). The CDR3 loop spans 13 amino acids. Germline assignment: CDR1 MNHNY and CDR2 SVGAGI (reference sequence). V lost 0 bases and J lost 6, with 8 bases in between. The CDR3 nucleotides are TGTGCCAGCAGTTACTCTGCAGGGGATGGCTACACCTTC. Its protein product is CASSYSAGDGYTF.

The rearrangement uses TRBV2 and TRBJ2-1, with 7 bases identical to TRBD1. This CDR3 comprises 15 residues. V gave up 6 bases and J gave up 6 bases; unmatched junction bases: 11. The germline gives CDR1 SNHLY, CDR2 FYNNEI. Written as DNA, the CDR3 is TGTGCCAGCAGCGCAACAGGGGCGAGCTTCAATGAGCAGTTCTTC. This sequence encodes CASSATGASFNEQFF.

The chain couples TRBV2 to TRBJ2-5, with a weak D call TRBD2 (7 bases). Deletions cut 6 bases from V and 1 base from J, with 18 bases between. This CDR3 region has 16 residues. Germline lookup yields CDR1 SNHLY and CDR2 FYNNEI. CDR3 nucleotides: TGTGCCAGCAGGCAAGAGGGGGGGGTCCCCCAAGAGACCCAGTACTTC. Translated, it gives CASRQEGGVPQETQYF.

This clonotype was counted only a few times. The chain couples TRBV6-5 to TRBJ2-3, with 7 bases fitting TRBD2. V dropped 6 bases and J dropped 7; count of bases not matched to a gene: 10. Germline CDR1 MNHEY, CDR2 SVGAGI. The CDR3 sequence is 14 residues long. The chain's CDR3 is CASSRWTRGYTQYF. The CDR3 nucleotides are TGTGCCAGCAGCCGATGGACTAGAGGGTATACGCAGTATTTT.

Concerning this clonotype itself: Compared with germline, one end of the junction differs, possibly owing to a read error. This sequence joins TRBV20-1 and TRBJ1-4, with D possibly being TRBD1 (5 bases). This CDR3 is built from 14 residues. Germline V gene data show CDR1 as DFQATT and CDR2 as SNEGSKA (reference sequence). CDR3 residues: CSAPLRDGNEKLLF. CDR3 DNA sequence: TGCAGTGCTCCCCTCCGGGACGGCAATGAAAAACTGTTATTT.

A few counts support this clonotype. V is TRBV6-6 and J is TRBJ2-3; the match to TRBD1 covers 8 bases. The CDR3 sequence is 17 residues long. With V trimmed by 0 bases and J by 3 bases, 8 bases remained unmatched. In germline, CDR1 is MNHNY, CDR2 SVGAGI (reference sequence). The CDR3 spells CASSYSMETGDTDTQYF. The CDR3 nucleotides read TGTGCCAGCAGTTACTCGATGGAGACAGGGGATACAGATACGCAGTATTTT.